These 31 T cell receptor beta chains originate from one sample sequenced in a study of yellow fever vaccine responses in identical twins. MiXCR, run by TCRdb on the RT-PCR reads, gives a single entry per CDR3 protein. Of about 14,000 distinct CDR3 sequences listed, less than 85% are singletons. Sequencing used T cells from blood (PBMCs), unsorted or a sorted subset (not recorded which), obtained before or after yellow fever vaccination (not recorded which). The receptors were sampled from a young woman who received the yellow fever vaccine.

The chain recombines TRBV11-2 with TRBJ2-7, with D tentatively TRBD2 (5 bases). The CDR3 totals 15 residues. Germline loops: CDR1 SGHAT, CDR2 FQNNGV. V was clipped by 0 bases and J by 2 bases, with 11 bases between them. The CDR3 region has the DNA TGTGCCAGCAGCTTAGACGCTAGCTCTACCTACGAGCAGTACTTC. Translated, it gives CASSLDASSTYEQYF. Filled out from reference TRBV11-2 and TRBJ2-7, the complete variable domain reads EAGVAQSPRYKIIEKRQSVAFWCNPISGHATLYWYQQILGQGPKLLIQFQNNGVVDDSQLPKDRFSAERLKGVDSTLKIQPAKLEDSAVYLCASSLDASSTYEQYFGPGTRLTVT.

The chain employs TRBV11-2 and TRBJ2-1; a possible D gene is TRBD1 (6 bases). V lost 3 bases and J lost 5, with 14 bases in between. This CDR3 spans 15 amino acids. Germline V gene sequence: CDR1 SGHAT, CDR2 FQNNGV. The DNA for the CDR3 is TGTGCCAGCAGCTTGGACCGGGACACCCACAATGAGCAGTTCTTC. Protein product: CASSLDRDTHNEQFF.

The rearrangement uses TRBV25-1 and TRBJ1-5; no definite D call. This CDR3 contains 15 residues. The V gene lost 6 bases and the J gene lost 4 bases, with 16 bases spanning the gap. Germline CDR1 MGHDK, CDR2 SYGVNS. CDR3 in amino acids: CASRTPGTLNQPQHF. The CDR3 DNA reads as TGTGCCAGCAGAACACCGGGAACCTTAAATCAGCCCCAGCATTTT.

This chain connects TRBV7-9 to TRBJ2-1; TRBD2 matches at 9 bases. J gave up 5 bases and V 2 bases, and 10 bases lay outside the gene matches. The germline CDR1 and CDR2 sequences are SEHNR and FQNEAQ (reference sequence). The CDR3 covers 17 residues. CDR3 residues: CASSLSAGLAGNNEQFF. DNA of the CDR3: TGTGCCAGCAGCTTAAGCGCGGGTCTAGCGGGGAACAATGAGCAGTTCTTC.

The DNA of the CDR3 is TGTGCCAGCAGCCAAGATTACAGGGGCAGCTATGGCTACACCTTC. Amino acid sequence: CASSQDYRGSYGYTF. V is TRBV3-1 and J is TRBJ1-2, with 7 nucleotides matching TRBD1. V lost 0 bases and J lost 4; bases outside the gene matches: 5. This CDR3 spans 15 amino acids. The germline V gene has CDR1 LGHDT and CDR2 YNNKEL (reference sequence).

The chain is built from TRBV7-9 and TRBJ1-6; D unclear. From germline, CDR1 is SEHNR and CDR2 FQNEAQ (reference sequence). This CDR3 has 14 amino acids. V was clipped by 5 bases and J by 7 bases, with 12 bases between them. The CDR3 DNA reads as TGTGCCAGCAGCGTTCATGGTAACAATTCACCCCTCCACTTT. Translated: CASSVHGNNSPLHF.

CDR3 coding DNA: TGTGCCAGCAGCGCAGGAAAAGACAGGGGGGTTTCACCCCTCCACTTT. This codes for CASSAGKDRGVSPLHF. The J gene is TRBJ1-6, the V gene TRBV9; 9 bases line up with TRBD1. The trim removed 3 bases at V and 9 bases at J, leaving 10 bases unmatched. The V gene's germline CDR1 is SGDLS and CDR2 YYNGEE. This CDR3 spans 16 amino acids.

The J gene is TRBJ2-4, the V gene TRBV13; D is perhaps TRBD2 (5 bases). V shed 5 bases and J shed 0 bases, with 8 bases lying between them. The CDR3 has 14 residues. Germline values: CDR1 PRHDT, CDR2 FYEKMQ (reference sequence). Here the CDR3 reads CASSPEVAKNIQYF. The CDR3 DNA reads as TGTGCCAGCAGCCCGGAGGTAGCCAAAAACATTCAGTACTTC. Supplemented by reference TRBV13 and TRBJ2-4, the full variable domain reads AAGVIQSPRHLIKEKRETATLKCYPIPRHDTVYWYQQGPGQDPQFLISFYEKMQSDKGSIPDRFSAQQFSDYHSELNMSSLELGDSALYFCASSPEVAKNIQYFGAGTRLSVL.

This chain connects TRBV27 to TRBJ1-1; unclear D gene. Trimming left V 6 bases short and J 3 bases short, with 11 bases between. Germline CDR1 and CDR2: MNHEY and SMNVEV (reference sequence). This CDR3 is built from 13 residues. The CDR3 reads CASRYLRDTEAFF. CDR3 nucleotide sequence: TGTGCCAGCAGATACCTCAGAGACACTGAAGCTTTCTTT.

The rearrangement joins TRBV12-3 or TRBV12-4 to TRBJ1-2; no clear D. V lost 2 bases and J lost 0, with 10 bases in between. This CDR3 comprises 15 residues. CDR3 sequence reads: CASSLQGPANYGYTF. The CDR3 DNA is TGTGCCAGCAGTTTACAAGGGCCAGCTAACTATGGCTACACCTTC.

The genes are TRBV29-1 and TRBJ1-2; 7 nucleotides match TRBD1. Trimming took 4 bases from V and 4 from J; bases not matched to a gene: 3. The CDR3 totals 12 residues. Per germline, CDR1 SQVTM and CDR2 ANQGSEA. CDR3: CSVAGGSYGYTF. CDR3 coding DNA: TGCAGCGTTGCAGGGGGGAGCTATGGCTACACCTTC.

This clonotype was seen more than once but under ten times. The V call is TRBV6-9, the J call TRBJ2-5, with D hard to call. CDR1 and CDR2 (germline): MNHGY, SVAAGI. This CDR3 has 14 residues. V lost 8 bases and J lost 3, with 16 bases in between. CDR3: CASGPVRPEETQYF. CDR3 sequence (DNA): TGTGCCAGCGGCCCCGTAAGGCCTGAAGAGACCCAGTACTTC.

The rearrangement links TRBV19 to TRBJ2-1, with D uncertain. Trimming took 5 bases from V and 8 from J, leaving 13 bases between them. Per germline, CDR1 LNHDA and CDR2 SQIVND (reference sequence). The CDR3 runs to 13 residues. The CDR3 loop reads CASSPSFGDEQFF. The CDR3 DNA is TGTGCCAGTAGTCCTTCCTTTGGGGATGAGCAGTTCTTC.

This chain connects TRBV11-2 to TRBJ2-1, with a weak D call TRBD2 (6 bases). This CDR3 is 14 amino acids long. The germline gives CDR1 SGHAT, CDR2 FQNNGV. The V and J ends lost 3 bases and 7 bases respectively, with 13 bases between them. The CDR3 DNA is TGTGCCAGCAGCTTGAAAGTACTAGCTAATGAGCAGTTCTTC. Translated: CASSLKVLANEQFF.

The chain uses TRBV18 and TRBJ1-2; D gene ambiguous. This CDR3 has 13 amino acids. Deletions cut 6 bases from V and 3 bases from J, with 11 bases between. Germline lookup yields CDR1 KGHSH and CDR2 LQKENI. This chain's CDR3 is CASSPAGDYGYTF. Here the CDR3 DNA reads TGTGCCAGCTCCCCGGCGGGAGACTATGGCTACACCTTC.

DNA for the CDR3: TGCAGTGCTAGAGATCCCCCGACTAGCGGGAGGGACGATACGCAGTATTTT. It codes for CSARDPPTSGRDDTQYF. The genes are TRBV20-1 and TRBJ2-3; 14 positions agree with TRBD2. The CDR3 consists of 17 residues. Trimming took 0 bases from V and 6 from J; bases not matched to a gene: 8. CDR1 is DFQATT, CDR2 SNEGSKA, per germline (reference sequence).

The rearrangement uses TRBV12-1 and TRBJ1-5; the DNA was not compared with TRBD1, the D call given in the table. TRBV12-1 is a listed pseudogene. There are 15 residues in the CDR3. DNA of the CDR3: TGTGCCAGCAGCCTCGGGGGGACAAGCAATCAGCCCCAGCATTTT. The encoded protein is CASSLGGTSNQPQHF.

The chain combines TRBV28 with TRBJ1-5, with D possibly matching TRBD1 (5 bases). The V gene lost 6 bases and the J gene lost 3 bases, with 12 bases spanning the gap. Germline CDR1 reads MDHEN; CDR2 reads SYDVKM. CDR3 length equals 14 residues. This CDR3 reads CASRGTGFNQPQHF. The CDR3 DNA reads TGTGCCAGCAGGGGGACGGGATTCAATCAGCCCCAGCATTTT.

The chain couples TRBV11-1 to TRBJ2-6, with 9 bases aligning to TRBD1. This CDR3 contains 20 residues. V dropped 1 base and J dropped 1; count of bases not matched to a gene: 11. Germline V gives CDR1 SGHAT, CDR2 FQDESV (reference sequence). The CDR3 nucleotides read TGTGCCAGCAGCTTAGGCCCGGGACAGGGCGTAGGATCTGGGGCCAACGTCCTGACTTTC. Amino acid sequence: CASSLGPGQGVGSGANVLTF.

V gene TRBV19 combines with J gene TRBJ2-7; D is undetermined. CDR1 is LNHDA and CDR2 is SQIVND in the germline V gene (reference sequence). V lost 4 bases and J 5 bases, leaving 12 bases between the germline ends. The CDR3 runs 13 residues. The CDR3 nucleotides are TGTGCCAGTAGTAGAAAGACATCGCACGAGCAGTACTTC. Amino acid sequence: CASSRKTSHEQYF.

In DNA form, the CDR3 reads TGTGCCAGCTCCTACAGGTTGGAGACCCAGTACTTC. Its protein product is CASSYRLETQYF. The chain joins TRBV3-1 to TRBJ2-5; possibly TRBD1 for D (5 bases). CDR1 and CDR2 (germline): LGHDT, YNNKEL (reference sequence). CDR3 length: 12 amino acids. V lost 8 bases and J lost 5, with 12 bases in between.

The chain is built from TRBV20-1 and TRBJ2-7; weak D call: TRBD1 (6 bases). Germline V gene sequence: CDR1 DFQATT, CDR2 SNEGSKA (reference sequence). The CDR3 is 13 residues long. The CDR3 nucleotides are TGCAGTGCGAGAGAACAGGGCGAGTACGAGCAGTACGTC. Translated, it gives CSAREQGEYEQYV.

The table lists this clonotype with a count of one. The gene calls are TRBV12-3 or TRBV12-4 and TRBJ2-7; D might be TRBD1 (6 bases). The CDR3 loop spans 11 amino acids. Trimming stripped 4 bases from V and 6 bases from J, with 7 bases between. The CDR3 region is CASSWGPEQYF. CDR3 nucleotide sequence: TGTGCCAGCAGTTGGGGGCCCGAGCAGTACTTC.

V gene TRBV20-1 combines with J gene TRBJ1-1; 9 nucleotides align to TRBD1. CDR1 is DFQATT, CDR2 SNEGSKA, per germline (reference sequence). The CDR3 extends over 13 amino acids. J was trimmed by 5 bases and V by 5 bases; bases with no gene match: 6. CDR3 sequence reads: CSAYRGPGTEAFF. The CDR3, as DNA: TGCAGTGCTTACAGGGGGCCTGGGACTGAAGCTTTCTTT.

The V gene is TRBV29-1, the J gene TRBJ2-3, with 10 bases aligning to TRBD1. CDR1 and CDR2 (germline): SQVTM, ANQGSEA. The V segment lost 8 bases and the J segment 5 bases; nucleotides outside the gene matches: 10. The CDR3 has 14 amino acids. In nucleotides, the CDR3 is TGCAGCCTTCTACGGACAGGGGGGGTAGATACGCAGTATTTT. Its translation is CSLLRTGGVDTQYF.

The chain links TRBV12-3 or TRBV12-4 to TRBJ2-7, with 13 positions matching TRBD2. CDR3 length: 15 residues. V lost 6 bases and J lost 3; bases outside the gene matches: 5. DNA for the CDR3: TGTGCCAGCAGACCACTAGCGGGAGGGATCTACGAGCAGTACTTC. Encoded protein: CASRPLAGGIYEQYF.

The J gene is TRBJ2-5, the V gene TRBV18; D could derive from TRBD1 or TRBD2 (5 bases each). With 3 bases removed from V and 5 bases from J, the gap between germline ends came to 13 bases. The CDR3 loop spans 14 amino acids. Per the germline V gene, CDR1 is KGHSH and CDR2 is LQKENI. DNA of the CDR3: TGTGCCAGCTCACCGGGTAAGGGACGGGAGACCCAGTACTTC. Protein sequence: CASSPGKGRETQYF.

The sample holds one count of this clonotype. The chain recombines TRBV10-1 with TRBJ2-3; D is perhaps TRBD2 (5 bases). The CDR3 loop spans 17 amino acids. The ends were cut back, 0 bases at V and 1 base at J, with 14 bases in the middle. The V gene's germline CDR1 is WNHNN and CDR2 SYGVQD (reference sequence). The CDR3: CASSESPDWIRTDTQYF. DNA for the CDR3: TGCGCCAGCAGTGAGTCCCCGGACTGGATTCGCACAGATACGCAGTATTTT.

The chain employs TRBV29-1 and TRBJ2-7; unclear D gene. The CDR3 is 12 amino acids. Germline loops: CDR1 SQVTM, CDR2 ANQGSEA. V was pared by 1 base and J by 1 base, with 5 bases between. The CDR3 DNA reads TGCAGCGTTGAAGTCCAGTCCTACGAGCAGTACTTC. Protein: CSVEVQSYEQYF.

This clonotype came up once. The chain has TRBV10-3 and TRBJ2-3; 7 nucleotides match TRBD2. Germline V gene data show CDR1 as ENHRY and CDR2 as SYGVKD. This CDR3 region has 14 residues. After removal of 0 bases from V and 6 bases from J, the junction contained 3 bases not matched to a gene. The CDR3 protein is CAISESREGDTQYF. CDR3 coding DNA: TGTGCCATCAGTGAGTCCAGGGAGGGGGATACGCAGTATTTT.

The chain is built from TRBV10-3 and TRBJ1-2, with D perhaps TRBD1 (5 bases). Germline V gene data show CDR1 as ENHRY and CDR2 as SYGVKD. The CDR3 runs to 15 residues. Trimming left V 0 bases short and J 8 bases short, with 16 bases between. This CDR3 reads CAISESRVAGKGYTF. CDR3 DNA sequence: TGTGCCATCAGTGAGTCGAGGGTGGCAGGGAAGGGCTACACCTTC.